This entry describes one T cell receptor beta chain. What it binds is not known. The data were taken from a study of identical twins. Study findings and constraints: Instead of following the same donors, the conclusions were based on cross-sectional statistical analysis. For monozygotic twins, models underestimated out-of-frame TCR alpha sharing. Where out-of-frame alpha sequences were twin-shared, they showed excess low generation probability.

Germline CDR1 and CDR2: MNHEY and SMNVEV (reference sequence). V gave up 5 bases and J gave up 3 bases, with 29 bases separating them. This CDR3 comprises 19 residues. TCRdb redid the calling of the 5' RACE reads with MiXCR, one entry per CDR3 protein. Of 1.5 million to 2 million distinct CDR3 sequences in the sample, less than 40% were seen once. This TCR came from a newborn girl in good health. Material: cord blood. The chain has TRBV27 and TRBJ2-7, with D possibly called TRBD1 or TRBD2 (5 bases each). The CDR3 is CASSPDPGPLSFGNYEQYF. In DNA, the CDR3 is TGTGCCAGCAGTCCCGACCCGGGACCACTGTCTTTCGGAAACTACGAGCAGTACTTC.